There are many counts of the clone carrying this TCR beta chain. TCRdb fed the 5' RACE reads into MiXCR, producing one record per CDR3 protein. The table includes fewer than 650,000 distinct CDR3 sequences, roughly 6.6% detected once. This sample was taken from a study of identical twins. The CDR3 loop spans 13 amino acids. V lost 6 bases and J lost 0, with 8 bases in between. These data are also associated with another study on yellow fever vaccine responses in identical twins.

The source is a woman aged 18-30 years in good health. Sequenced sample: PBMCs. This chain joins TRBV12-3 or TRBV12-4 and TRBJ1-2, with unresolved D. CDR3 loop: CASRTSSNYGYTF. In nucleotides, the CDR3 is TGTGCCAGCAGGACATCTTCTAACTATGGCTACACCTTC.